The sequence of this TCR beta chain was determined in a study of cytomegalovirus exposure and HLA in healthy donors. Both 60 Vbeta primers and 13 Jbeta primers went into the PCR. The data were produced by immunoSEQ multiplex PCR, yet TCRdb's version contains in-frame clones alone and is incomplete. The table includes 150,000 to 180,000 clones, around 79% detected once. The specimen sequenced was PBMCs. The receptor was isolated from a man aged 30 to 45 in good health and CMV-seropositive.

CDR3: CASSTLQGNSYEQYF. The DNA for the CDR3 is TGTGCCAGTAGTACTCTACAGGGGAACTCCTACGAGCAGTACTTC. The rearrangement links TRBV19 to TRBJ2-7; 7 nucleotides agree with TRBD1. CDR1 and CDR2 from the germline V gene are LNHDA and SQIVND (reference sequence). V was clipped by 4 bases and J by 0 bases; unmatched bases: 6. This CDR3 contains 15 residues.